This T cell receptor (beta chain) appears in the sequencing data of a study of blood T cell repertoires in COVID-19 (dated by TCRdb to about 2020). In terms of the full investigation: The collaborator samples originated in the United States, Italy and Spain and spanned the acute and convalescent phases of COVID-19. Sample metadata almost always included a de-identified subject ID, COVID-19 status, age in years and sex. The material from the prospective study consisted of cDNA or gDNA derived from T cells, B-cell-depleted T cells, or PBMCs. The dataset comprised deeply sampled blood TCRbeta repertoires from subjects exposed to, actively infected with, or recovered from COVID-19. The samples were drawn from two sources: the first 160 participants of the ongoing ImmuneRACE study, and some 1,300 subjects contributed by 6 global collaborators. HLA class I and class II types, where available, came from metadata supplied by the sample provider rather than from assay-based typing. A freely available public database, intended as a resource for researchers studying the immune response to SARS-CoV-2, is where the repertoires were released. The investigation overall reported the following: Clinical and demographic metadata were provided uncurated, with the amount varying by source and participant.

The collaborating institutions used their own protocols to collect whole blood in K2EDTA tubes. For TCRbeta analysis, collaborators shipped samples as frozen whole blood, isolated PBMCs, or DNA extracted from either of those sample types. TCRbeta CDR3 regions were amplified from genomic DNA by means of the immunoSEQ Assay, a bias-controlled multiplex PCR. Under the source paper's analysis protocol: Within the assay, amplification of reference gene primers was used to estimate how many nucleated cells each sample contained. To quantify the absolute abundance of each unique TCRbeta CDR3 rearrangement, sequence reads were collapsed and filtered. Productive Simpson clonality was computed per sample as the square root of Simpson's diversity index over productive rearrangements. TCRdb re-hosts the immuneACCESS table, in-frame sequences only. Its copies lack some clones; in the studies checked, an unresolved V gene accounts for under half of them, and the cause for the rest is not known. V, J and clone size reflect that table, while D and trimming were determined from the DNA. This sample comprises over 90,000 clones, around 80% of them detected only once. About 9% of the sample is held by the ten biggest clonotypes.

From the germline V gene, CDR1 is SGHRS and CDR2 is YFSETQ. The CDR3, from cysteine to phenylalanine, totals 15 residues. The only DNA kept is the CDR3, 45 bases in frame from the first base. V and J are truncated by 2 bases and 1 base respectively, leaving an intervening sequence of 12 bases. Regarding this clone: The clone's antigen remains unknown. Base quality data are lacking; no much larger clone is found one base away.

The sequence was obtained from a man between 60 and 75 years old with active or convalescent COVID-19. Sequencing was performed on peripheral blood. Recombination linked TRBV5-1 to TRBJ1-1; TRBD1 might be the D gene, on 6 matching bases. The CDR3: CASSLVEQGNTEAFF. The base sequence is TGCGCCAGCAGCTTAGTGGAACAGGGGAACACTGAAGCTTTCTTT.